Listed here are 5 T cell receptor beta chains from one sample, sequenced in a study of T-cell memory formation after mild COVID-19 (dated by TCRdb to about 2021). Library preparation was by 5' RACE. Sequenced using an Illumina NovaSeq 6000. The public reads were run again by TCRdb, first through fastp at Q25 and then through MiXCR, and only productive beta chains were kept. CDR3 protein sequences are deduplicated, and each keeps its most common genes and DNA. This sample comprises under 200,000 distinct CDR3 sequences, 25% to 40% of them detected only once. The top ten constitute around 12% of the sample. The specimen sequenced was PBMCs or a T cell subset sorted from them (not recorded which). These receptors all come from an adult woman who had mild COVID-19 (a few samples of this study predate the infection). The sample titles of this study are shuffled in the database, so cell type and time point are left out; the donor was told from shared clones.

This clonotype was recorded a few times. The chain combines TRBV5-1 with TRBJ2-2; 10 bases agree with TRBD1. Germline V gene data show CDR1 as SGHRS and CDR2 as YFSETQ. The CDR3 has 16 amino acids. Losses at the gene ends were 4 bases for V and 3 bases for J; bases not matched to a gene: 6. As DNA, the CDR3 is TGCGCCAGCAGCGTGACAGGGGGCGCCTACACCGGGGAGCTGTTTTTT. Protein: CASSVTGGAYTGELFF.

This clonotype was counted a few times. The chain employs TRBV18 and TRBJ2-5; D unclear. V shed 3 bases and J shed 0 bases, with 5 bases lying between them. Germline lookup yields CDR1 KGHSH and CDR2 LQKENI. This CDR3 has 13 residues. For the CDR3, the DNA is TGTGCCAGCTCACCTTCGTACCAAGAGACCCAGTACTTC. It specifies CASSPSYQETQYF.

The rearrangement uses TRBV2 and TRBJ1-2; D not resolved. The ends were cut back, 7 bases at V and 2 bases at J, with 20 bases in the middle. CDR1 and CDR2 (germline): SNHLY, FYNNEI. The CDR3 extends over 16 amino acids. CDR3 protein: CASIGNAITPNYGYTF. The DNA of the CDR3 is TGTGCCAGCATAGGGAACGCGATCACACCGAACTATGGCTACACCTTC.

The chain combines TRBV11-2 with TRBJ2-5, with 9 bases lining up with TRBD2. Germline V gives CDR1 SGHAT, CDR2 FQNNGV. V shed 6 bases and J 3 bases; nucleotides not matched to a gene: 8. The CDR3 spans 15 residues. CDR3 DNA sequence: TGTGCCAGCAGTTCCGCGGGAGGGCCTGAAGAGACCCAGTACTTC. Translating gives CASSSAGGPEETQYF.

This rearrangement joins TRBV4-3 to TRBJ2-7; 11 bases agree with TRBD1. The V gene's germline CDR1 is LGHNA and CDR2 YSLEER. The CDR3 has 16 residues. Germline trimming cut 0 bases from V and 7 bases from J; bases unmatched to any gene: 8. The CDR3 protein is CASSQELDRGRGEQYF. The CDR3 region has the DNA TGCGCCAGCAGCCAAGAATTGGACAGGGGGCGAGGAGAGCAGTACTTC.